One T cell receptor beta chain is described in this entry. Its antigen is currently unknown. It was with 60 Vbeta and 13 Jbeta primers that the PCR ran. The data were produced by immunoSEQ multiplex PCR, yet TCRdb's version contains in-frame clones alone and is incomplete. This sample carries 95,000 to 110,000 clones, roughly 70% of them seen once, and the ten largest clones take approximately 14%. This sample was taken from a study of cytomegalovirus exposure and HLA in healthy donors. The overall study: Inside one of the first data releases sat tens of millions of unique TCRs taken from HLA-typed donors. Findings and caveats of the study: It is likely that the observed cluster of highly shared sequence variants was a sequencing artifact. A later examination showed that TCR association rates differed by HLA locus, with DRB1 most and HLA-C fewest.

The germline CDR1 and CDR2 sequences are SGHVS and FQNEAQ. This CDR3 is 12 amino acids long. The V gene lost 2 bases and the J gene lost 10 bases, with 12 bases spanning the gap. The clonotype originates from a woman in her forties in good health and CMV-seropositive. The sequenced sample was PBMCs. V gene TRBV7-8 combines with J gene TRBJ2-7, with D maybe TRBD2 (5 bases). The CDR3 sequence is CASSLQDYSQYF. The DNA of the CDR3 is TGTGCCAGCAGCTTACAAGACTATAGCCAGTACTTC.